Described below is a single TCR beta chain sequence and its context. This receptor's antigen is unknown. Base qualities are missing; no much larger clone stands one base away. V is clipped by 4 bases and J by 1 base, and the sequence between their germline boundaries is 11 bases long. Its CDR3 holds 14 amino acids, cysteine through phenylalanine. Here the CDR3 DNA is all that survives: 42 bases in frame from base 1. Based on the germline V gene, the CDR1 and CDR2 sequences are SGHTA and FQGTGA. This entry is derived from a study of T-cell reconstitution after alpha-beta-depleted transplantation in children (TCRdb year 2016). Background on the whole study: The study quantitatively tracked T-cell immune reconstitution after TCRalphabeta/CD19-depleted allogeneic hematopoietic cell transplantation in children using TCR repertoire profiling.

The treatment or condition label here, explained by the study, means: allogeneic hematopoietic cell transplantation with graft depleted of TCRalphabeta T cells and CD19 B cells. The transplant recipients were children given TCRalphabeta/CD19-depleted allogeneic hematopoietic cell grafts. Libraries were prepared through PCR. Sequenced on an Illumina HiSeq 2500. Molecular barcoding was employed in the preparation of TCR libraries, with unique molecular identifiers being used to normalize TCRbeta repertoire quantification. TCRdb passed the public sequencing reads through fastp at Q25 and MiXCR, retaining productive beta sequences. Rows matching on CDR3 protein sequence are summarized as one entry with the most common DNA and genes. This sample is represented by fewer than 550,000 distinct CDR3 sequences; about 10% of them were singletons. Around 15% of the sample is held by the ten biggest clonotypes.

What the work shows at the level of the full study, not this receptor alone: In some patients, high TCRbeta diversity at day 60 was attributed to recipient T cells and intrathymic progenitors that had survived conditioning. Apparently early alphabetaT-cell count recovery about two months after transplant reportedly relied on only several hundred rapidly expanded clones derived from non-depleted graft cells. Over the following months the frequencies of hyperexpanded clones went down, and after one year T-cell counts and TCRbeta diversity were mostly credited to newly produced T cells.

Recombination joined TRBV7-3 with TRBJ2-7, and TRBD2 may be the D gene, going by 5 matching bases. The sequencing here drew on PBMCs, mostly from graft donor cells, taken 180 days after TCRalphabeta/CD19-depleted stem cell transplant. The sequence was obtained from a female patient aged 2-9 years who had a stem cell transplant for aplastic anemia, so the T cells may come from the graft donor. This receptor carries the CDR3 CASSSDGLSYEQYF. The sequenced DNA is TGTGCCAGCAGCTCGGACGGACTTTCCTACGAGCAGTACTTC. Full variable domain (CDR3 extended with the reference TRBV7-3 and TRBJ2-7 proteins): GAGVSQTPSNKVTEKGKYVELRCDPISGHTALYWYRQSLGQGPEFLIYFQGTGAADDSGLPNDRFFAVRPEGSVSTLKIQRTERGDSAVYLCASSSDGLSYEQYFGPGTRLTVT.